Below, one TCR beta chain is given with its context. Antigen specificity is unknown. Each cell subset's genomic DNA was divided evenly among several immunoSEQ plates. An approximately 210 ng quantity of DNA, some 30,000 T cell genomes, went into the sorted-subset replicate PCRs. In the source study's methods: ImmunoSEQ supplied junction-only sequences lacking quality scores, so filtering was different. Clones were sequenced by immunoSEQ multiplex PCR, and TCRdb holds only the in-frame ones, with some missing. V and J calls and clone size are as listed in that table; D and trimming were resolved from the DNA. Of over 750,000 clones in the sample, approximately 96% were seen once. The naive CD8 fraction comprised CD45RO-negative cells positively selected for CCR7 and excluded terminally differentiated effector memory CD45RA+ cells. The data originate from a study of shared clonotypes between healthy human individuals. Points from the study as a whole: As a rule, naive subsets had a larger estimated richness than memory subsets.

The sequenced sample consisted of naive CD8+ T cells sorted from blood. The TCR originated in a man aged 25 to 40 in good health.

The CDR3 protein is CASSFPGVPSYNEQFF. The CDR3 DNA follows: TGTGCCAGCAGCTTTCCGGGGGTACCTTCCTACAATGAGCAGTTCTTC. V is TRBV7-8 and J is TRBJ2-1; D perhaps matches TRBD2 (6 bases). V lost 3 bases, J lost 1 base, and 13 bases lay in between. In germline, CDR1 is SGHVS, CDR2 FQNEAQ. The CDR3 is made up of 16 amino acids.